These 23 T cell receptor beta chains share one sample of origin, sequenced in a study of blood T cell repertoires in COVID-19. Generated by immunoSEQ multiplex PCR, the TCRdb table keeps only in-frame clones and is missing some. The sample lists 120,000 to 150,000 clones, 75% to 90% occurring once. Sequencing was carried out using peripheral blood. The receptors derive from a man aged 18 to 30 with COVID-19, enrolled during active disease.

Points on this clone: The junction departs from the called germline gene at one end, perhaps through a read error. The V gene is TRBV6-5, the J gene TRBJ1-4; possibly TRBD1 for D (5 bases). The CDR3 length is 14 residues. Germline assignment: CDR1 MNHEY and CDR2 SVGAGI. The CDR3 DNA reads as TGTGCCAGCAACGGGGGTCCCGGATCTGCAAAACTGCTTTTT. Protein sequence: CASNGGPGSAKLLF.

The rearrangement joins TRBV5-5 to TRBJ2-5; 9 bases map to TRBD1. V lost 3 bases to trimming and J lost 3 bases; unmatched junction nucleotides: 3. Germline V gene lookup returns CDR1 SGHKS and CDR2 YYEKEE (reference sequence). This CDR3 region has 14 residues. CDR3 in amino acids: CASSSWTGEETQYF. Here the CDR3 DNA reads TGTGCCAGCAGCTCCTGGACAGGGGAAGAGACCCAGTACTTC.

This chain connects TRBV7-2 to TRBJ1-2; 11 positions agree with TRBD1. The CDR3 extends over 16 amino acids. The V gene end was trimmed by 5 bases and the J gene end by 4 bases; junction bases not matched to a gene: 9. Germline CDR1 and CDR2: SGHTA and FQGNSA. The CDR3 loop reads CASSPPRTGGSYGYTF. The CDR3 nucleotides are TGTGCCAGCAGCCCTCCACGGACAGGGGGCTCCTATGGCTACACCTTC.

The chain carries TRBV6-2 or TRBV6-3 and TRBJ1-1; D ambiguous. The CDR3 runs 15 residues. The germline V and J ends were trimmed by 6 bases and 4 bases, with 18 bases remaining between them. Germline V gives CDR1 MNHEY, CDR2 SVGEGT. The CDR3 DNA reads TGTGCCAGCAGCCGTTCGCGCATTCTTCCCACTGAAGCTTTCTTT. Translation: CASSRSRILPTEAFF.

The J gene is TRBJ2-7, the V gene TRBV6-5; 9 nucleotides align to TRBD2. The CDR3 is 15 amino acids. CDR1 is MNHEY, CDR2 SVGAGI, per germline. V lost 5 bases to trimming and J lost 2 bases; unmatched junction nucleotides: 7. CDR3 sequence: CASSRIAGAAYEQYF. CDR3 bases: TGTGCCAGCAGTCGGATAGCGGGAGCAGCCTACGAGCAGTACTTC.

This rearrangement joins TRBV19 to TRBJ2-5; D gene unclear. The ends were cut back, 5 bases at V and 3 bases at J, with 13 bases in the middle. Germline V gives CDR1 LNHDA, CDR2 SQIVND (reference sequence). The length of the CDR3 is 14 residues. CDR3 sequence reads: CASSSTVVEETQYF. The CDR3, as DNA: TGTGCCAGTAGTTCTACAGTAGTGGAAGAGACCCAGTACTTC.

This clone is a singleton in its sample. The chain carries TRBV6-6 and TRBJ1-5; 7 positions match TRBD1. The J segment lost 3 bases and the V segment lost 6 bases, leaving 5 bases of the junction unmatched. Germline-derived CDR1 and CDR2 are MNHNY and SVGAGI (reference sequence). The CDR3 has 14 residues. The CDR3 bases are TGTGCCAGCAGACACGGGACAGACAATCAGCCCCAGCATTTT. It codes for CASRHGTDNQPQHF.

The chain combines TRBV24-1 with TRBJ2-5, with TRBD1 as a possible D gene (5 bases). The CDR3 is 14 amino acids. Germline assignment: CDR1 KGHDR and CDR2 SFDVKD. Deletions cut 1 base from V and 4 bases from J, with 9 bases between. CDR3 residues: CATSDFWQGETQYF. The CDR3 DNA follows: TGTGCCACCAGTGATTTTTGGCAGGGAGAGACCCAGTACTTC.

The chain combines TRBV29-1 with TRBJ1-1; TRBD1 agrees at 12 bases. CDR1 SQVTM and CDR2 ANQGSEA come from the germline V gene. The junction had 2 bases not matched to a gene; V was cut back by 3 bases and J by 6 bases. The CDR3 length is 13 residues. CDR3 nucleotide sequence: TGCAGCGTTGAGGGACAGGGGGCTCCTGAAGCTTTCTTT. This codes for CSVEGQGAPEAFF. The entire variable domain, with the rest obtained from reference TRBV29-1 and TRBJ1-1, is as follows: SAVISQKPSRDICQRGTSLTIQCQVDSQVTMMFWYRQQPGQSLTLIATANQGSEATYESGFVIDKFPISRPNLTFSTLTVSNMSPEDSSIYLCSVEGQGAPEAFFGQGTRLTVV.

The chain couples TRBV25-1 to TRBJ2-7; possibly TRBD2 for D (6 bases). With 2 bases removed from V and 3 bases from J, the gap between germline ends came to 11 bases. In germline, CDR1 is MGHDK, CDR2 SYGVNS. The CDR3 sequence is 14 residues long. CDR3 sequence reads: CASSEEAGRYEQYF. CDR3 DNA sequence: TGTGCCAGCAGTGAAGAGGCGGGGCGCTACGAGCAGTACTTC.

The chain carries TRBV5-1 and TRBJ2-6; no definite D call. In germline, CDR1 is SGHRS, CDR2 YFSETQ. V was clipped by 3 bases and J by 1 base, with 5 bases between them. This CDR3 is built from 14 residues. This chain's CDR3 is CASSSQSGANVLTF. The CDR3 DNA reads TGCGCCAGCAGCTCACAATCTGGGGCCAACGTCCTGACTTTC.

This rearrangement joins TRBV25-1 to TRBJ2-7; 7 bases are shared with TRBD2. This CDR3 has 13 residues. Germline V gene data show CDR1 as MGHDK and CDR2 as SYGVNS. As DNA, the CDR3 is TGTACCGCCCCTAGCGGCCGACCCTACGAGCAGTACTTC. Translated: CTAPSGRPYEQYF.

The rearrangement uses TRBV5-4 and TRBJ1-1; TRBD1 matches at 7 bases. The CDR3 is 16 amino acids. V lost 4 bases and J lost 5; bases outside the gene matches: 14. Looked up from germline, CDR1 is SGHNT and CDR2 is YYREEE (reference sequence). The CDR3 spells CASSIDPGTVRTEAFF. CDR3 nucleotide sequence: TGTGCCAGCAGCATAGACCCCGGGACAGTGAGAACTGAAGCTTTCTTT.

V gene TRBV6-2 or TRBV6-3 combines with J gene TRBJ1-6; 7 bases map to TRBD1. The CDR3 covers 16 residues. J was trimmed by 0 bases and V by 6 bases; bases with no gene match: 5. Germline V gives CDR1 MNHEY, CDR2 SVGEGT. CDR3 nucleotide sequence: TGTGCCAGCAGCCCGGACAGGAGCTCCTATAATTCACCCCTCCACTTT. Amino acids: CASSPDRSSYNSPLHF.

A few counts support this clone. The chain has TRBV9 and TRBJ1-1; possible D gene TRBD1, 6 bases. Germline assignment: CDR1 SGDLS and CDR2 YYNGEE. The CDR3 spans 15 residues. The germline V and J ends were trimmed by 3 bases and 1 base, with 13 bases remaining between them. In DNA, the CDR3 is TGTGCCAGCAGCGAAATCCTACAGGGGAACACTGAAGCTTTCTTT. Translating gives CASSEILQGNTEAFF. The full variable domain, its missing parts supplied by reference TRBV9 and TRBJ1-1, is DSGVTQTPKHLITATGQRVTLRCSPRSGDLSVYWYQQSLDQGLQFLIQYYNGEERAKGNILERFSAQQFPDLHSELNLSSLELGDSALYFCASSEILQGNTEAFFGQGTRLTVV.

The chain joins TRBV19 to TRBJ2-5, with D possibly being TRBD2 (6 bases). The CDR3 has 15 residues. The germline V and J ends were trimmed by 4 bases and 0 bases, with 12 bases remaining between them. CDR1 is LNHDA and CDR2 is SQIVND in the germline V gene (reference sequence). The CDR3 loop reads CASSTAGWYQETQYF. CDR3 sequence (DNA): TGTGCCAGTAGTACGGCGGGGTGGTACCAAGAGACCCAGTACTTC.

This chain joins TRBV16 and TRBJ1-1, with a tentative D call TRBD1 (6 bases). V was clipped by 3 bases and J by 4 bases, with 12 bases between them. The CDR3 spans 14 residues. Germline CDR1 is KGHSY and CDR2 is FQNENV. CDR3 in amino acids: CASSQGAHSTEAFF. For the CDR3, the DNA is TGTGCCAGCAGCCAGGGGGCACACAGCACTGAAGCTTTCTTT. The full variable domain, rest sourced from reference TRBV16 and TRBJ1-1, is GEEVAQTPKHLVRGEGQKAKLYCAPIKGHSYVFWYQQVLKNEFKFLISFQNENVFDETGMPKERFSAKCLPNSPCSLEIQATKLEDSAVYFCASSQGAHSTEAFFGQGTRLTVV.

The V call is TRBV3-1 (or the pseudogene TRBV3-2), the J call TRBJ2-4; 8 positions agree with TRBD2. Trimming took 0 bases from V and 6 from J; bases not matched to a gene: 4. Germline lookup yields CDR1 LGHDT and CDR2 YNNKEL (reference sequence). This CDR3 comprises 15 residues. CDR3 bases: TGTGCCAGCAGCCAAGATAGGCTAGCGGGAAACATTCAGTACTTC. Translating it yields CASSQDRLAGNIQYF.

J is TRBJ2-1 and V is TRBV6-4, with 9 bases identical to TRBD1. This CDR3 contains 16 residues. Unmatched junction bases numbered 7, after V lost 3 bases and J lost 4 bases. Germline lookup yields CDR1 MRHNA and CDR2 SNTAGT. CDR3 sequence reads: CASSEEPGQGYNEQFF. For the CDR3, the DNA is TGTGCCAGCAGTGAGGAACCGGGACAGGGATACAATGAGCAGTTCTTC.

The CDR3 DNA reads as TGTGCCAGCAGTGTGGAGATGAACACTGAAGCTTTCTTT. As protein: CASSVEMNTEAFF. The rearrangement joins TRBV27 to TRBJ1-1; D unclear. CDR3 length: 13 amino acids. The germline V and J ends were trimmed by 5 bases and 0 bases, with 7 bases remaining between them. Germline CDR1 MNHEY, CDR2 SMNVEV (reference sequence).

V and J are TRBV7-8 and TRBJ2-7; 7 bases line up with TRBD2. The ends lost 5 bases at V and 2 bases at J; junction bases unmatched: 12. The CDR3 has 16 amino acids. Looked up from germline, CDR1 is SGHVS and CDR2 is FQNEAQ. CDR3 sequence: CASSPRAGAGTYEQYF. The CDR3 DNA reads TGTGCCAGCAGCCCACGGGCGGGAGCAGGTACCTACGAGCAGTACTTC.

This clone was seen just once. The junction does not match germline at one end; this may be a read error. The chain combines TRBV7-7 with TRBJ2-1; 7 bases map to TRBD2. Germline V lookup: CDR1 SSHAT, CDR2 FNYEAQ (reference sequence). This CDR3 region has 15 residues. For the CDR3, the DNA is TGTGCTAGCAGCCCCTCTCCGGGAGGTCAAAATGAGCAGTTCTTC. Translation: CASSPSPGGQNEQFF. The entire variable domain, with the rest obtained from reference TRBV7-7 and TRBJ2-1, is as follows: GAGVSQSPRYKVTKRGQDVTLRCDPISSHATLYWYQQALGQGPEFLTYFNYEAQPDKSGLPSDRFSAERPEGSISTLTIQRTEQRDSAMYRCASSPSPGGQNEQFFGPGTRLTVL.

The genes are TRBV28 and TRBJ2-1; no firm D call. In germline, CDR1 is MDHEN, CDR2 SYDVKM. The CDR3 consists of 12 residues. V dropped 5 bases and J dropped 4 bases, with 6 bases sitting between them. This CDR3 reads CASSDNYNEQFF. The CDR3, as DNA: TGTGCCAGCAGTGACAATTACAATGAGCAGTTCTTC.